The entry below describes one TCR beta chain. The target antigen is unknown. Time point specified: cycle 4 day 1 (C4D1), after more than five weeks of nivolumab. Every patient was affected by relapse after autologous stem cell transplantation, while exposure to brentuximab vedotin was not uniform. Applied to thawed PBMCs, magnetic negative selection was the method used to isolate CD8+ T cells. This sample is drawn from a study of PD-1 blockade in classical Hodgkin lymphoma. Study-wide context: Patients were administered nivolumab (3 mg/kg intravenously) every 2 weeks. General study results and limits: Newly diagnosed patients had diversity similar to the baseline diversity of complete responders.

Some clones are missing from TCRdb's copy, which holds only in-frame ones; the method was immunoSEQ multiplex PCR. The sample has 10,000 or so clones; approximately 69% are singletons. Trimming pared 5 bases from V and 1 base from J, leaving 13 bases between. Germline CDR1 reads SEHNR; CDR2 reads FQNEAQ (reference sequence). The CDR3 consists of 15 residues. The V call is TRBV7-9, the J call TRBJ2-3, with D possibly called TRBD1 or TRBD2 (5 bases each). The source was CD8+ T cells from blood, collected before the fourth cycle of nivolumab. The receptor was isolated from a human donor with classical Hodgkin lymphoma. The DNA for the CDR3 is TGTGCCAGCAGCCCCGAGGGGAGAGGCACAGATACGCAGTATTTT. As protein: CASSPEGRGTDTQYF.